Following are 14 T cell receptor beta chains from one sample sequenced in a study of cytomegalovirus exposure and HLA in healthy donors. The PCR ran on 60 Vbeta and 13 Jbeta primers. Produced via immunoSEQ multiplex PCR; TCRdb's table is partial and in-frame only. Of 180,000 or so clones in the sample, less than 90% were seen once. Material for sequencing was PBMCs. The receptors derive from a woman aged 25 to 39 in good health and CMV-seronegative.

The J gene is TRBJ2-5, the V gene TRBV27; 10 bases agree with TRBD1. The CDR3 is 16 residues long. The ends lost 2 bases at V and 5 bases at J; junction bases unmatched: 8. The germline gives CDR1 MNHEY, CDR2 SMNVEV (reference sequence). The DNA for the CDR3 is TGTGCCAGCAGTTTACCCGACAGGGGGCGAGGGGAGACCCAGTACTTC. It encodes CASSLPDRGRGETQYF.

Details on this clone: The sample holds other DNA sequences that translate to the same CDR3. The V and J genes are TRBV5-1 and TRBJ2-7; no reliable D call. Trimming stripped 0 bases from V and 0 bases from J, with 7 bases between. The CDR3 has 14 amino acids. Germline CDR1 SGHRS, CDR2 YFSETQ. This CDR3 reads CASSLAASSYEQYF. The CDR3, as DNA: TGCGCCAGCAGCTTGGCCGCCAGCTCCTACGAGCAGTACTTC.

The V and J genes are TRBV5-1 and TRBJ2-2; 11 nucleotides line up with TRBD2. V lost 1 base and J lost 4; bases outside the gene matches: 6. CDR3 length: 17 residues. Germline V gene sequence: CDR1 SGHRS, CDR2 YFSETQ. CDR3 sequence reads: CASSLRLAGGSTGELFF. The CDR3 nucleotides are TGCGCCAGCAGCTTGAGGCTAGCGGGAGGCAGCACCGGGGAGCTGTTTTTT.

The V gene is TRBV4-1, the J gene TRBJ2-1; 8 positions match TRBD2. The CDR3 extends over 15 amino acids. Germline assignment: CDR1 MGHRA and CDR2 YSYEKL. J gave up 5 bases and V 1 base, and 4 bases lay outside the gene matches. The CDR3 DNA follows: TGCGCCAGCAGCCAAGCGGAGCGGGGGAACAATGAGCAGTTCTTC. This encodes CASSQAERGNNEQFF.

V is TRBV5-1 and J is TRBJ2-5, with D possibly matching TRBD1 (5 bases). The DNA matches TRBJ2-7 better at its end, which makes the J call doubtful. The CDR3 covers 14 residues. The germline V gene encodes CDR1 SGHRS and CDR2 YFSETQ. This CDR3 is CASSSDTDSYEQYF. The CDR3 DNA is TGCGCCAGCAGCTCGGACACTGACTCCTACGAGCAGTACTTC.

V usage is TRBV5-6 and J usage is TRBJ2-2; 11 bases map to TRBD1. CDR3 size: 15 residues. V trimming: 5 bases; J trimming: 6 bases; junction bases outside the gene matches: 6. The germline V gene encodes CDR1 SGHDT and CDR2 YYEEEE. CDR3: CASRGTGGIAGELFF. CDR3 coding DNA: TGTGCCAGCAGAGGGACAGGGGGTATCGCCGGGGAGCTGTTTTTT.

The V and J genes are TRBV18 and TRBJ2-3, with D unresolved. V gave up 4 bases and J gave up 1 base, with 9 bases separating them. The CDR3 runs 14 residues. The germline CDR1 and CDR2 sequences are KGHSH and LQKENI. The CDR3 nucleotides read TGTGCCAGCTCACTGCTTCAGGGCACAGATACGCAGTATTTT. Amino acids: CASSLLQGTDTQYF.

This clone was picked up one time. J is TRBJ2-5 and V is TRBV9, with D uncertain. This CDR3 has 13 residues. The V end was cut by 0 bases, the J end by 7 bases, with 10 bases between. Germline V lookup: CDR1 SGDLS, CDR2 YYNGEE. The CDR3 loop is CASSVVPSGTQYF. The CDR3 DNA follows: TGTGCCAGCAGCGTAGTCCCCTCGGGGACCCAGTACTTC. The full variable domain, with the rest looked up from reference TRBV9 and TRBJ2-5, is DSGVTQTPKHLITATGQRVTLRCSPRSGDLSVYWYQQSLDQGLQFLIQYYNGEERAKGNILERFSAQQFPDLHSELNLSSLELGDSALYFCASSVVPSGTQYFGPGTRLLVL.

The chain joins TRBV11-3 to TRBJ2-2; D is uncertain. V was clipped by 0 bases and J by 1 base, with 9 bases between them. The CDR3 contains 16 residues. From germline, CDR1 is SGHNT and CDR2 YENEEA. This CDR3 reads CASSLDGSRNTGELFF. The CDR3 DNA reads TGTGCCAGCAGCTTAGATGGTTCCAGGAACACCGGGGAGCTGTTTTTT. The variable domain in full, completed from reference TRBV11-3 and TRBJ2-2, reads EAGVVQSPRYKIIEKKQPVAFWCNPISGHNTLYWYLQNLGQGPELLIRYENEEAVDDSQLPKDRFSAERLKGVDSTLKIQPAELGDSAVYLCASSLDGSRNTGELFFGEGSRLTVL.

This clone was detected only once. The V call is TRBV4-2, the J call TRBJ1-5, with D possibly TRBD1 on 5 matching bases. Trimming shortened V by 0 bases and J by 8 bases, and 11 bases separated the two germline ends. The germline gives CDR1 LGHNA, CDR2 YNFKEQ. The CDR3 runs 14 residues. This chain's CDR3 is CASSQEFKGKPQHF. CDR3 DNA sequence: TGTGCCAGCAGCCAAGAATTTAAGGGGAAGCCCCAGCATTTT.

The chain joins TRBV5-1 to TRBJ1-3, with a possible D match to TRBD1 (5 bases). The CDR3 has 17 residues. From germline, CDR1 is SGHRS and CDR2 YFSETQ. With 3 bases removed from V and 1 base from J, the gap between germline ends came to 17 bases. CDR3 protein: CASSWGGTRGSGNTIYF. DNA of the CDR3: TGCGCCAGCAGCTGGGGAGGGACCCGAGGTTCTGGAAACACCATATATTTT.

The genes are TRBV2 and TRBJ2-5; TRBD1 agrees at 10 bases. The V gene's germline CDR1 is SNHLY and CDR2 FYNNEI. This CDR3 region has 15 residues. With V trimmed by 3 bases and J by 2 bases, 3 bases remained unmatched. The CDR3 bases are TGTGCCAGCAGTGATTGGGACAGGGGTCAAGAGACCCAGTACTTC. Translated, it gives CASSDWDRGQETQYF.

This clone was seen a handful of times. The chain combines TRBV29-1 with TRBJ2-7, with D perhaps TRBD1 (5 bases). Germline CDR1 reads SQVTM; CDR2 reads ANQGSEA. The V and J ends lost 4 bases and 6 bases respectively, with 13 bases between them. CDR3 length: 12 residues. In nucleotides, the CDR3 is TGCAGCGTTGTGACAGTGGGTCTCGAGCAGTACTTC. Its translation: CSVVTVGLEQYF.

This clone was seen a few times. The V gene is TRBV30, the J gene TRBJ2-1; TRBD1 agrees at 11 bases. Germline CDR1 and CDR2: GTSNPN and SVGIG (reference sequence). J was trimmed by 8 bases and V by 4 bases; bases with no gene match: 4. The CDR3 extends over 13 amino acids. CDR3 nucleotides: TGTGCCTGGAAGGGACAGGGGGATCATGAGCAGTTCTTC. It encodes CAWKGQGDHEQFF. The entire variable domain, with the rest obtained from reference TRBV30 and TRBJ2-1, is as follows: SQTIHQWPATLVQPVGSPLSLECTVEGTSNPNLYWYRQAAGRGLQLLFYSVGIGQISSEVPQNLSASRPQDRQFILSSKKLLLSDSGFYLCAWKGQGDHEQFFGPGTRLTVL.